This T cell receptor beta chain was recorded in a study of response to subunit inactivated influenza vaccine. Study-wide results and limits: New T cells are recruited in small numbers by each seasonal influenza vaccination, according to the authors' suggestion.

Using its own MiXCR run on the RT-PCR reads, TCRdb lists one record per CDR3 protein. Of under 950,000 distinct CDR3 sequences in the sample, over 20% were seen once. Points on this clonotype: As yet, its antigen is unknown.

This CDR3 has 15 residues. The V gene's germline CDR1 is MNHEY and CDR2 SVGAGI. V lost 0 bases, J lost 4 bases, and 13 bases lay in between. The V call is TRBV6-5, the J call TRBJ2-7; possibly TRBD1 for D (6 bases). The sequence came from a man aged 50 or older who received an inactivated influenza vaccine. The sample here was PBMCs from blood, taken about 5 days after vaccination. CDR3 DNA: TGTGCCAGCAGTTACTCGACAGGTGGTTCGTACGAGCAGTACTTC. It yields the protein CASSYSTGGSYEQYF.